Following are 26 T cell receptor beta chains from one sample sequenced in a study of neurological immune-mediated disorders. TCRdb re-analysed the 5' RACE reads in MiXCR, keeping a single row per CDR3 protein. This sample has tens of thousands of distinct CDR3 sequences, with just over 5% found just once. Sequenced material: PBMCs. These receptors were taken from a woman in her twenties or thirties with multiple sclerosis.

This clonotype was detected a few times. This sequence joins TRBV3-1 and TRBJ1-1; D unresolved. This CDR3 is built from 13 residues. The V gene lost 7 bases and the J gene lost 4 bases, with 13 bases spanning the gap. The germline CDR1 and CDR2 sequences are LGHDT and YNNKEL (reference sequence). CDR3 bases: TGTGCCAGCATCCCAGCTTCCGGCACTGAAGCTTTCTTT. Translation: CASIPASGTEAFF.

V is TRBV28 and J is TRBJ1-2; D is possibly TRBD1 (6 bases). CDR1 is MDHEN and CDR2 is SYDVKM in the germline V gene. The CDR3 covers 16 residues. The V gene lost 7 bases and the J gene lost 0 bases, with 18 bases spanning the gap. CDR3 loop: CASNPHPGQPNYGYTF. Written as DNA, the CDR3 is TGTGCCAGCAACCCACACCCGGGACAACCTAACTATGGCTACACCTTC.

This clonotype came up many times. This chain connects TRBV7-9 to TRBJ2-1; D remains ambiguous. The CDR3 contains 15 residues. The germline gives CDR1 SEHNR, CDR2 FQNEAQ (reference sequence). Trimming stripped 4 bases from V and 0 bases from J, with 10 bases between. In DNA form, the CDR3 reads TGTGCCAGCAGCTCGGACGGCAGCTCCTACAATGAGCAGTTCTTC. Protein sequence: CASSSDGSSYNEQFF.

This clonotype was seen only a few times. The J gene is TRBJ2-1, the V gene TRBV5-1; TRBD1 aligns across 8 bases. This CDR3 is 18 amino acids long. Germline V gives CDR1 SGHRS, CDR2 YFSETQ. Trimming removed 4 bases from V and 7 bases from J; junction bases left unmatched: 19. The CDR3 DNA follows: TGCGCCAGCAGCGATTGGCGGCTAGGACAGGGTTCCAGAAATGAGCAGTTCTTC. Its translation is CASSDWRLGQGSRNEQFF.

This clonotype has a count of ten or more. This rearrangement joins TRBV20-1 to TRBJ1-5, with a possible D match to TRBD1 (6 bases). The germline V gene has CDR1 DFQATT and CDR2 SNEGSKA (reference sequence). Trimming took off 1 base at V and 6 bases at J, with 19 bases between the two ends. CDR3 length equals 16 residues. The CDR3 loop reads CSARALGGGELQPQHF. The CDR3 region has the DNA TGCAGTGCTAGAGCCCTAGGGGGAGGGGAGCTTCAGCCCCAGCATTTT.

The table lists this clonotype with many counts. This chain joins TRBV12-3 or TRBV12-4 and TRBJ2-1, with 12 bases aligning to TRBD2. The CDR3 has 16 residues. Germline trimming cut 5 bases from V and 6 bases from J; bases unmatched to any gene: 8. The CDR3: CASSPLAGGLGNEQFF. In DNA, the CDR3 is TGTGCCAGCAGTCCTCTAGCGGGGGGGCTCGGCAATGAGCAGTTCTTC.

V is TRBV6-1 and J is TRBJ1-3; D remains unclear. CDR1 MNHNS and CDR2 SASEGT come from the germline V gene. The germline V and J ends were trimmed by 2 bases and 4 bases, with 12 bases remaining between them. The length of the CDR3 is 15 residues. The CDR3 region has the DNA TGTGCCAGCAGTGAAAGAGGGATAAGAGGAAACACCATATATTTT. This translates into CASSERGIRGNTIYF.

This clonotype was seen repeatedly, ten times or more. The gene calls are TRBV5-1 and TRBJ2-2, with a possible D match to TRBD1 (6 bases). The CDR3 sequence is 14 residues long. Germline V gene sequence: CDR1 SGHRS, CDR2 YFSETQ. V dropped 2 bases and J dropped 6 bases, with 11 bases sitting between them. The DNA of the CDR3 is TGCGCCAGCAGCTTAACAGGGCGGTCCGGGGAGCTGTTTTTT. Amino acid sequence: CASSLTGRSGELFF.

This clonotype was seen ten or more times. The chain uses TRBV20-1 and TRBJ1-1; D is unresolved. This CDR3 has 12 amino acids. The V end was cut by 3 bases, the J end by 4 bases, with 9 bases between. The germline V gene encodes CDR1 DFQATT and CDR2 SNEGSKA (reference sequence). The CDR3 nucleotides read TGCAGTGCTAGTAGCCGGGCCACTGAAGCTTTCTTT. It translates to CSASSRATEAFF.

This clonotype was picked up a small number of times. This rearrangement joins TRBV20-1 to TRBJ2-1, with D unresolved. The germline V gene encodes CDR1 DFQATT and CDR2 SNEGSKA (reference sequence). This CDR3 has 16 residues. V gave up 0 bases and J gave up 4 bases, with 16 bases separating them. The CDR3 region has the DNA TGCAGTGCTAGAGATTTAGACCGGGCTAGATACAATGAGCAGTTCTTC. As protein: CSARDLDRARYNEQFF.

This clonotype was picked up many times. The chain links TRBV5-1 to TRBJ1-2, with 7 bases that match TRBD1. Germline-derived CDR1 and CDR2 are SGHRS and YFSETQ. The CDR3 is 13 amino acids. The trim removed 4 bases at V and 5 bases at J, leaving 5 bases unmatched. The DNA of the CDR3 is TGCGCCAGCAGCCCTCGGACAGGTTATGGCTACACCTTC. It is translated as CASSPRTGYGYTF.

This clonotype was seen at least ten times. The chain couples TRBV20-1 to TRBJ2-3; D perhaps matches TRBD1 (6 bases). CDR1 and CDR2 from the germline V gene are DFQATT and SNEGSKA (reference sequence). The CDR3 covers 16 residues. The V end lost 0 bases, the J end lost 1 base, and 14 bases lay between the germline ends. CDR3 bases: TGCAGTGCTAGAGACCTGAGACAGGTCGGCACAGATACGCAGTATTTT. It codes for CSARDLRQVGTDTQYF.

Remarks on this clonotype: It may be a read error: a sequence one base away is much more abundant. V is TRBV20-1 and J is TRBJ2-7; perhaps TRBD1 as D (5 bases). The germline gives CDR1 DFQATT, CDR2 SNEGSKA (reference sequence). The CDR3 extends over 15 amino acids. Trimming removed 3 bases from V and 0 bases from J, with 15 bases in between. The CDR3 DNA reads TGCAGTGCTAGGTACCCACAGGAATCCTCCTACGAGCAGTACTTC. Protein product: CSARYPQESSYEQYF.

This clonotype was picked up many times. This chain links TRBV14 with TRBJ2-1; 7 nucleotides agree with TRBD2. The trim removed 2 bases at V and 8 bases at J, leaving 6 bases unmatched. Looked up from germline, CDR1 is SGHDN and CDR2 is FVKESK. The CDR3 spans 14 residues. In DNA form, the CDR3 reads TGTGCCAGCAGCCAAACGGGGAGGGGATATGAGCAGTTCTTC. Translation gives CASSQTGRGYEQFF.

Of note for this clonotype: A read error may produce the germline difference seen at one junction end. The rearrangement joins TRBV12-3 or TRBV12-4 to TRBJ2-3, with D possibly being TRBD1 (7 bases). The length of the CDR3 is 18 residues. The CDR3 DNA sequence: TGTGCCAGCAGCCAATCAGGGGGGTGGCGGGGAAGCACAGATAAGCAGTATTTT. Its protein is CASSQSGGWRGSTDKQYF.

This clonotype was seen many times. The CDR3 DNA reads as TGCGCCAGCAGCTTTGACAGGGGTCGGCAGGAGACCCAGTACTTC. Protein product: CASSFDRGRQETQYF. The chain couples TRBV5-1 to TRBJ2-5; 8 bases are shared with TRBD1. V trimming: 2 bases; J trimming: 5 bases; junction bases outside the gene matches: 8. The germline gives CDR1 SGHRS, CDR2 YFSETQ. This CDR3 region has 15 residues.

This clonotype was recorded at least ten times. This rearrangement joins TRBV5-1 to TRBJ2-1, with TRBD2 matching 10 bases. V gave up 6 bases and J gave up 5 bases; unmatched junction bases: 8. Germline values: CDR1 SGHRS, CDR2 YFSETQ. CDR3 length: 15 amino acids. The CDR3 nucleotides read TGCGCCAGCACCCCTAGCGGGGGATTAAACAATGAGCAGTTCTTC. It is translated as CASTPSGGLNNEQFF.

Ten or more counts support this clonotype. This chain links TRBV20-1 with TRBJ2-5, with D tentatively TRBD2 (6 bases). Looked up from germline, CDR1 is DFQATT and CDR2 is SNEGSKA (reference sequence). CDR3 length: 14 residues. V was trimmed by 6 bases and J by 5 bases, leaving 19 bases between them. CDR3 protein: CSAGPGLDLETQYF. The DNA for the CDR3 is TGCAGTGCGGGACCGGGACTCGACCTGGAGACCCAGTACTTC.

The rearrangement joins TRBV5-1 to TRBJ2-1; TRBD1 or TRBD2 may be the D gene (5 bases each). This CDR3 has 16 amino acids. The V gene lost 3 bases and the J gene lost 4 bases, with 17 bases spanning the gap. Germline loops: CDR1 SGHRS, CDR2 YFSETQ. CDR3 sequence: CASSSSRGPIYNEQFF. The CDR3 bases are TGCGCCAGCAGCTCGTCCCGGGGACCTATTTACAATGAGCAGTTCTTC.

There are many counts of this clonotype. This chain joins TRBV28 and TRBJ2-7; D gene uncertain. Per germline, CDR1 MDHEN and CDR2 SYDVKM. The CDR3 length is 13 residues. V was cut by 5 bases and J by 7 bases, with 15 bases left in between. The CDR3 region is CASSNTVASEQYF. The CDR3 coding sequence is TGTGCCAGCAGTAATACCGTGGCTTCGGAGCAGTACTTC.

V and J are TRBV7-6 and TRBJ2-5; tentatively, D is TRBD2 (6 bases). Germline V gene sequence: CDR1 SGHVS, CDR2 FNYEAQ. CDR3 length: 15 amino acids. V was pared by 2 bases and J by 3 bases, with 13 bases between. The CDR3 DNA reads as TGTGCCAGCAGCTTATGGGGACTCCTAGAAGAGACCCAGTACTTC. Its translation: CASSLWGLLEETQYF.

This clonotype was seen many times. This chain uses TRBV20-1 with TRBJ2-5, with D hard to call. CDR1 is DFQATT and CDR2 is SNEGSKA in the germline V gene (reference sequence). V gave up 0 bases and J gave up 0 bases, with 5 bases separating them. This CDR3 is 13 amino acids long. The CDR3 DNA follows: TGCAGTGCTAGAGAAGCATACCAAGAGACCCAGTACTTC. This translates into CSAREAYQETQYF.

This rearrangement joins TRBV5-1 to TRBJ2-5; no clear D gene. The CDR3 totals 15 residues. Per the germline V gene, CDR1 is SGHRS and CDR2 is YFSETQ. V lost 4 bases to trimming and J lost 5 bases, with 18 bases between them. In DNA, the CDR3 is TGCGCCAGCAGCGCCCACTTCGGAACCGGCGAGACCCAGTACTTC. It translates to CASSAHFGTGETQYF.

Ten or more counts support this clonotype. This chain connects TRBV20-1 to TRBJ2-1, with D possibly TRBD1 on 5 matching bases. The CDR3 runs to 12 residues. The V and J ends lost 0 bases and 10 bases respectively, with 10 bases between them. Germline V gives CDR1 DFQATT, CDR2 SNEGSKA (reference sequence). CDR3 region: CSARDGNREQFF. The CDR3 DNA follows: TGCAGTGCTAGAGATGGTAACAGGGAGCAGTTCTTC.

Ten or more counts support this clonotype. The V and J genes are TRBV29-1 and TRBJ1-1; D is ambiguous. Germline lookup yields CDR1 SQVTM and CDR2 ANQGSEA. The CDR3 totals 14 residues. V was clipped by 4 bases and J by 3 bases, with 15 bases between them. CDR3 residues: CSVVPMYGDTEAFF. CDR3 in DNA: TGCAGCGTTGTGCCGATGTATGGGGACACTGAAGCTTTCTTT.

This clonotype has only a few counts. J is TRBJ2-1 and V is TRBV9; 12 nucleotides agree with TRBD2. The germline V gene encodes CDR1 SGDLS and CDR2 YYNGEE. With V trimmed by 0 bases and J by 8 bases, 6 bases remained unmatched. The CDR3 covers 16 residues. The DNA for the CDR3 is TGTGCCAGCAGCGTAGTGCCTAGCGGGGGGGCCTATGAGCAGTTCTTC. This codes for CASSVVPSGGAYEQFF.